This paragraph covers one TCR beta chain sequence. Its antigen is not identified. Germline-derived CDR1 and CDR2 are LNHDA and SQIVND (reference sequence). This CDR3 region has 15 residues. Trimming stripped 1 base from V and 0 bases from J, with 7 bases between. The sample comes from a study of T cell responses to AZD1222 COVID-19 vaccine. Produced via immunoSEQ multiplex PCR; TCRdb's table is partial and in-frame only. The table shows fewer than 130,000 clones, with around 94% occurring only once. Study-level points and caveats: Close to half of spike-specific TCRs reportedly recognize unmutated variant regions.

This TCR was recovered from an adult in good health. The sequencing here drew on peripheral blood, taken on day 0 of AZD1222 vaccination. The chain recombines TRBV19 with TRBJ2-4; D remains unclear. In DNA form, the CDR3 reads TGTGCCAGTAGTATAGGGCAAGTAGCCAAAAACATTCAGTACTTC. Amino acid sequence: CASSIGQVAKNIQYF.